Below, 22 T cell receptor beta chains from the same sample are listed, as sequenced in a study of T cell clonality in common variable immunodeficiency. Produced via immunoSEQ multiplex PCR; TCRdb's table is partial and in-frame only. Recorded here are some 14,000 clones, none singletons. Their recognized antigens are unknown. Overall study results and limits: In common variable immunodeficiency, TCR beta chains reportedly carried fewer deletions and N-nucleotide insertions.

Sequenced material: peripheral blood mononuclear cells. These receptors all stem from a human donor with common variable immunodeficiency.

A word on this clone: The read ends 3 residues early relative to the CDR3; the germline J gene fills the gap. This chain links TRBV30 with TRBJ2-3; TRBD2 is a possible D gene (6 bases). The CDR3 spans 13 residues. V lost 1 base and J 1 base, leaving 6 bases between the germline ends. The V gene's germline CDR1 is GTSNPN and CDR2 SVGIG (reference sequence). The part of the CDR3 DNA that was read is TGTGCCTGGAGTGCGGGGGGCACAGATACG. Protein product: CAWSAGGTDT. The complete CDR3 protein is CAWSAGGTDTQYF.

The table lists this clone with a few counts. Sequencing ends 3 residues short of the CDR3 end; the germline J gene provides the rest. The chain employs TRBV30 and TRBJ2-4; weak D call: TRBD1 (5 bases). Germline assignment: CDR1 GTSNPN and CDR2 SVGIG (reference sequence). V lost 8 bases and J 0 bases, leaving 17 bases between the germline ends. The CDR3 length is 15 residues. CDR3 protein: CAGRSGAVAKNIQYF. The covered CDR3 bases are TGTGCCGGCCGGTCTGGGGCCGTAGCCAAAAACATT.

The table lists this clone with a few counts. This is likely an artifact of a read error, given a far larger clone one base away. Read data end 3 residues before the CDR3 end; the end is taken from the germline J gene. The chain couples TRBV7-9 to TRBJ1-4; D perhaps matches TRBD1 (5 bases). Looked up from germline, CDR1 is SEHNR and CDR2 is FQNEAQ (reference sequence). Between the trimmed V and J ends, which lost 11 bases and 5 bases, there was a span of 12 bases. CDR3 length: 12 residues. The CDR3 DNA, read in part, is TGTGCCCGCCGGCGGGGCAATGAAAAA. Protein product: CARRRGNEK. In full, the CDR3 reads CARRRGNEKLFF.

This clone was counted only a few times. The sequenced fragment ends 3 residues before the CDR3 boundary, so the rest is inferred from the germline J gene. V is TRBV7-9 and J is TRBJ2-2, with a tentative D call TRBD1 (6 bases). There are 14 residues in the CDR3. Deletions cut 1 base from V and 6 bases from J, with 9 bases between. The germline CDR1 and CDR2 sequences are SEHNR and FQNEAQ (reference sequence). CDR3 DNA (partial): TGTGCCAGCAGCTTAGGACAGGAATCCGGGGAG. Translated, it gives CASSLGQESGE. Given in full, the CDR3 is CASSLGQESGELFF. Based on the CDR3 plus reference TRBV7-9 and TRBJ2-2, the full variable domain is DTGVSQNPRHKITKRGQNVTFRCDPISEHNRLYWYRQTLGQGPEFLTYFQNEAQLEKSRLLSDRFSAERPKGSFSTLEIQRTEQGDSAMYLCASSLGQESGELFFGEGSRLTVL.

This clone has just a few counts. The read terminates 3 residues before the CDR3 end, so the remaining end is supplied by the germline J gene. This rearrangement joins TRBV19 to TRBJ2-4; 10 bases are shared with TRBD1. The V and J ends lost 4 bases and 8 bases, in that order; junction bases with no gene match: 8. Germline assignment: CDR1 LNHDA and CDR2 SQIVND (reference sequence). This CDR3 contains 15 residues. The CDR3 bases that were read are TGTGCCAGTAGTAATCGACAGGGGGCGAGAGACATT. Amino acids: CASSNRQGARDI. From start to end, the CDR3 is CASSNRQGARDIQYF.

CDR3 bases read: TGTGCCAGCAGTAAATATTCCGGGACTAGGAGAAAAGAGACC. The encoded protein is CASSKYSGTRRKET. The CDR3, in full, reads CASSKYSGTRRKETQYF. This rearrangement joins TRBV6-2 or TRBV6-3 to TRBJ2-5; 8 bases match TRBD2. The observed sequence ends 3 residues before the CDR3 terminus, with the missing tail filled in from the germline J gene. The trim removed 5 bases at V and 3 bases at J, leaving 14 bases unmatched. The CDR3 totals 17 residues. CDR1 and CDR2 (germline): MNHEY, SVGEGT.

This clone was recorded many times. The read halts 3 residues ahead of the CDR3 end, with the missing end drawn from the germline J gene. The chain couples TRBV20-1 to TRBJ2-5; D unresolved. There are 14 residues in the CDR3. V was cut by 3 bases and J by 1 base, with 12 bases left in between. Germline assignment: CDR1 DFQATT and CDR2 SNEGSKA (reference sequence). CDR3 sequence reads: CSASVLELQETQYF. CDR3 bases read: TGCAGTGCTAGTGTGCTAGAACTCCAAGAGACC.

This clone was seen a handful of times. The DNA ends 3 residues before the CDR3 does, and the rest of the CDR3 is filled in from the germline J gene. The chain joins TRBV5-1 to TRBJ2-5, with 8 bases matching TRBD2. The J segment lost 2 bases and the V segment lost 0 bases, leaving 3 bases of the junction unmatched. The V gene's germline CDR1 is SGHRS and CDR2 YFSETQ. The CDR3 totals 15 residues. The CDR3 loop is CASSLAPGGQETQYF. The DNA read from the CDR3 is TGCGCCAGCAGCTTGGCCCCGGGGGGGCAAGAGACC.

The table lists this clone with a few counts. The read terminates 3 residues before the CDR3 end, so the remaining end is supplied by the germline J gene. The chain uses TRBV7-2 and TRBJ2-5; D gene ambiguous. The length of the CDR3 is 15 residues. V shed 2 bases and J shed 1 base, with 11 bases lying between them. The V gene's germline CDR1 is SGHTA and CDR2 FQGNSA. The DNA read from the CDR3 is TGTGCCAGCAGCTTACTCCCGGGTTCCCAAGAGACC. It is translated as CASSLLPGSQET. The full CDR3 protein is CASSLLPGSQETQYF.

This clone was counted a few times. Sequencing ends 3 residues short of the CDR3 end; the germline J gene provides the rest. The J gene is TRBJ1-1, the V gene TRBV7-2; the D is unclear. Looked up from germline, CDR1 is SGHTA and CDR2 is FQGNSA. CDR3 length equals 13 residues. Trimming shortened V by 1 base and J by 2 bases, and 5 bases separated the two germline ends. CDR3 amino acids: CASSLVVNTEAFF. The CDR3 DNA, read in part, is TGTGCCAGCAGCTTAGTCGTTAACACTGAA.

Concerning this clone: The junction shows a germline mismatch at one end, possibly a read error. The CDR3 is cut off 3 residues early in the read; its end comes from the germline J gene. The chain combines TRBV7-7 with TRBJ2-3, with D perhaps TRBD2 (5 bases). Germline-derived CDR1 and CDR2 are SSHAT and FNYEAQ (reference sequence). CDR3 length: 14 amino acids. CDR3 residues: CASSLAPSSDTQYF. CDR3 bases read: TGTGCTAGCAGCTTAGCGCCCAGTAGCGATACG.

In this sample, this clone turned up a few times. Sequencing ends 3 residues short of the CDR3 end; the germline J gene provides the rest. This sequence joins TRBV5-1 and TRBJ1-2; maybe TRBD1 (5 bases). The CDR3 covers 14 residues. Looked up from germline, CDR1 is SGHRS and CDR2 is YFSETQ. CDR3 DNA (partial): TGCGCCAGCAATGGAGTGGAGGGGTTGCCAGGC. Protein product: CASNGVEGLPG. The full CDR3 is CASNGVEGLPGYTF.

This clone turned up a few times. The sequence runs out 3 residues before the end of the CDR3; the remainder is reconstructed from the germline J gene. J is TRBJ2-1 and V is TRBV19; 10 bases are shared with TRBD2. This CDR3 region has 19 residues. Germline CDR1 reads LNHDA; CDR2 reads SQIVND (reference sequence). The J segment lost 1 base and the V segment lost 3 bases, leaving 12 bases of the junction unmatched. CDR3 DNA, as far as it was read: TGTGCCAGTAGTATTGCACTAGCGGGGCTTACTGGGTCCTACAATGAG. This sequence encodes CASSIALAGLTGSYNE. The CDR3 as a whole reads CASSIALAGLTGSYNEQFF. Full variable domain (missing parts from reference TRBV19 and TRBJ2-1): DGGITQSPKYLFRKEGQNVTLSCEQNLNHDAMYWYRQDPGQGLRLIYYSQIVNDFQKGDIAEGYSVSREKKESFPLTVTSAQKNPTAFYLCASSIALAGLTGSYNEQFFGPGTRLTVL.

This clone showed up many times. The CDR3 is cut off 3 residues early in the read; its end comes from the germline J gene. This rearrangement joins TRBV29-1 to TRBJ1-1; D is unclear. This CDR3 is 12 amino acids long. Trimming took 4 bases from V and 1 from J, leaving 7 bases between them. The germline V gene has CDR1 SQVTM and CDR2 ANQGSEA. CDR3 DNA, as far as it was read: TGCAGCGTTGCTAACAGGAACACTGAA. Amino acid sequence: CSVANRNTE. The CDR3 as a whole reads CSVANRNTEAFF.

Notes on this clone: The read gets to within 3 residues of the CDR3 end, and the germline J gene fills in the rest. The J gene is TRBJ2-5, the V gene TRBV19; D possibly corresponds to TRBD2 (5 bases). The V end was cut by 4 bases, the J end by 0 bases, with 6 bases between. The CDR3 extends over 13 amino acids. Germline CDR1 reads LNHDA; CDR2 reads SQIVND (reference sequence). CDR3 DNA (partial): TGTGCCAGTAGTACGGGGAACCAAGAGACC. This codes for CASSTGNQET. The full CDR3 protein reads CASSTGNQETQYF.

This clone was picked up a small number of times. Read sequence stops 3 residues before the CDR3 end, and the germline J gene provides the missing end. The chain combines TRBV7-9 with TRBJ1-5; tentatively, D is TRBD1 (5 bases). The CDR3 totals 13 residues. Germline CDR1 SEHNR, CDR2 FQNEAQ (reference sequence). V was shortened by 5 bases and J by 3 bases, with 8 bases between the two germline ends. The CDR3 region is CASSPQVNQPQHF. The CDR3 bases that were read are TGTGCCAGCAGCCCACAGGTCAATCAGCCC.

A remark on this clone: The read comes to an end 3 residues before the CDR3 does, leaving the germline J gene to fill in the end. The genes are TRBV7-9 and TRBJ1-1; TRBD1 matches at 9 bases. The CDR3 sequence is 14 residues long. V shed 3 bases, J shed 6 bases, and the junction held 5 bases outside the gene matches. The V gene's germline CDR1 is SEHNR and CDR2 FQNEAQ (reference sequence). Partial CDR3 DNA: TGTGCCAGCAGCTTTATGGACAGGGGAGCTGAA. It yields the protein CASSFMDRGAE. The entire CDR3 is CASSFMDRGAEAFF.

A note on this clone: The observed sequence ends 3 residues before the CDR3 terminus, with the missing tail filled in from the germline J gene. The V gene is TRBV7-3, the J gene TRBJ1-3; D not certain. The V end lost 2 bases, the J end lost 4 bases, and 6 bases lay between the germline ends. This CDR3 comprises 13 residues. CDR1 and CDR2 from the germline V gene are SGHTA and FQGTGA. CDR3 sequence: CASSLQYGNTIYF. CDR3 DNA, as far as it was read: TGTGCCAGCAGCTTACAGTACGGAAACACC.

This clone showed up just a few times. The missing CDR3 end, 3 residues past where the read stops, is filled in from the germline J gene. The gene calls are TRBV2 and TRBJ1-1; the match to TRBD1 covers 8 bases. V gave up 3 bases and J gave up 4 bases; unmatched junction bases: 7. The CDR3 totals 15 residues. CDR1 and CDR2 (germline): SNHLY, FYNNEI. The chain's CDR3 is CASSESDRAGTEAFF. CDR3 bases read: TGTGCCAGCAGTGAGTCGGACAGGGCGGGCACTGAA.

As to this clone: The read is 3 residues too short to cover the CDR3 end, so that end is filled in from the germline J gene. This chain uses TRBV11-2 with TRBJ2-7; tentative D call: TRBD1 (5 bases). The CDR3 contains 12 residues. The germline gives CDR1 SGHAT, CDR2 FQNNGV. Trimming took 6 bases from V and 0 from J, leaving 6 bases between them. The covered CDR3 bases are TGTGCCAGCAGGACAGTCTCCTACGAG. Its translation: CASRTVSYE. The whole CDR3 sequence reads CASRTVSYEQYF.

A word on this clone: The read ends 3 residues shy of where the CDR3 ends; the end is completed using the germline J gene. The chain is built from TRBV7-2 and TRBJ2-2, with TRBD2 matching 11 bases. In germline, CDR1 is SGHTA, CDR2 FQGNSA. V gave up 5 bases and J gave up 8 bases; unmatched junction bases: 7. The CDR3 loop spans 15 amino acids. The CDR3 protein is CASSLLTSGVGELFF. The CDR3 bases that were read are TGTGCCAGCAGCCTACTGACTAGCGGGGTAGGGGAG.

The table lists this clone with many counts. The read falls 3 residues short of the CDR3 end, and the missing part is taken from the germline J gene. This chain joins TRBV5-8 and TRBJ2-3; tentative D call: TRBD1 (6 bases). The length of the CDR3 is 15 residues. The germline gives CDR1 SGHTS, CDR2 YDEGEE. Trimming took 4 bases from V and 0 from J, leaving 12 bases between them. CDR3 in amino acids: CASSPGQISTDTQYF. The sequenced part of the CDR3 DNA is TGTGCCAGCAGCCCAGGACAGATTAGCACAGATACG. The full variable domain, with the rest looked up from reference TRBV5-8 and TRBJ2-3, is EAGVTQSPTHLIKTRGQQATLRCSPISGHTSVYWYQQALGLGLQFLLWYDEGEERNRGNFPPRFSGRQFPNYSSELNVNALELEDSALYLCASSPGQISTDTQYFGPGTRLTVL.